Listed here are 31 T cell receptor beta chains from one sample, sequenced in a study of vaccination effects on CD4 cells after COVID-19. Subsequent to a culture period of around 10 days, CD4+ T cells were isolated. PCR showed that the person got SARS-CoV-2 infection at some point between March and December 2020. Either the BNT162b2 or mRNA-1273 vaccine was given to participants in two doses. The antigens of these receptors remain unknown. Some clones are missing from TCRdb's copy, which holds only in-frame ones; the method was immunoSEQ multiplex PCR. The sample comprises around 50,000 clones, about four fifths of which are singletons, and under 7% rests with the top ten. The sample in question was CD4+ T cells from PBMCs cultured without peptide, obtained after COVID-19 vaccination. The receptors originated from a human donor who had a prior SARS-CoV-2 infection.

The chain couples TRBV27 to TRBJ1-1, with TRBD1 as a possible D gene (6 bases). The CDR3 is 16 amino acids. The V end lost 10 bases, the J end lost 0 bases, and 21 bases lay between the germline ends. Germline assignment: CDR1 MNHEY and CDR2 SMNVEV (reference sequence). The CDR3 DNA is TGTGCCACCCTGAACAGGGCTCGGTGGGTGAACACTGAAGCTTTCTTT. Encoded protein: CATLNRARWVNTEAFF.

This chain uses TRBV4-2 with TRBJ2-3; 9 positions match TRBD1. In germline, CDR1 is LGHNA, CDR2 YNFKEQ. The CDR3 sequence is 15 residues long. J lost 1 base, V lost 4 bases, and 3 bases had no gene match. CDR3 residues: CASSLQGAGTDTQYF. Here the CDR3 DNA reads TGTGCCAGCAGCCTACAGGGGGCAGGCACAGATACGCAGTATTTT.

This clone was detected only a few times. V usage is TRBV5-5 and J usage is TRBJ1-1; no clear D. There are 15 residues in the CDR3. Germline CDR1 is SGHKS and CDR2 is YYEKEE (reference sequence). V dropped 4 bases and J dropped 5 bases, with 18 bases sitting between them. CDR3 loop: CASSRWMTSETEAFF. As DNA, the CDR3 is TGTGCCAGCAGCAGGTGGATGACAAGCGAAACTGAAGCTTTCTTT.

The V call is TRBV18, the J call TRBJ2-2; a possible D gene is TRBD2 (5 bases). The germline CDR1 and CDR2 sequences are KGHSH and LQKENI. Deletions cut 1 base from V and 4 bases from J, with 22 bases between. The CDR3 consists of 19 residues. CDR3 region: CASSPLPGHTFAGTGELFF. In DNA form, the CDR3 reads TGTGCCAGCTCACCACTGCCGGGCCATACTTTCGCGGGCACCGGGGAGCTGTTTTTT.

The CDR3 DNA reads TGTGCCAGCAGCTCGACTGACACCGGGGAGCTGTTTTTT. Protein: CASSSTDTGELFF. V is TRBV7-3 and J is TRBJ2-2; no clear D gene. Germline CDR1 and CDR2: SGHTA and FQGTGA. V shed 4 bases and J shed 3 bases, with 6 bases lying between them. This CDR3 spans 13 amino acids.

This chain connects TRBV2 to TRBJ1-2; 7 bases agree with TRBD1. Germline V lookup: CDR1 SNHLY, CDR2 FYNNEI. V was clipped by 6 bases and J by 4 bases; unmatched bases: 14. The length of the CDR3 is 16 residues. CDR3 in DNA: TGTGCCAGCAGAGGCAGTACCGGGACAGAGGCCTATGGCTACACCTTC. Translation: CASRGSTGTEAYGYTF.

This clone has only a few counts. The gene calls are TRBV19 and TRBJ1-6, with D uncertain. Germline loops: CDR1 LNHDA, CDR2 SQIVND (reference sequence). The V end was cut by 5 bases, the J end by 5 bases, with 16 bases between. The CDR3 contains 16 residues. The CDR3 reads CASSFRRRANNSPLHF. The CDR3 bases are TGTGCCAGTAGTTTCCGACGTCGTGCGAATAATTCACCCCTCCACTTT.

The chain is built from TRBV16 and TRBJ1-6, with D uncertain. Per the germline V gene, CDR1 is KGHSY and CDR2 is FQNENV. Trimming shortened V by 0 bases and J by 7 bases, and 16 bases separated the two germline ends. The CDR3 contains 17 residues. The CDR3 here is CASSQSVRVWNNSPLHF. DNA for the CDR3: TGTGCCAGCAGCCAATCCGTTCGAGTTTGGAACAATTCACCCCTCCACTTT.

This clone was counted a few times. The chain joins TRBV7-9 to TRBJ2-3; the match to TRBD2 covers 7 bases. Germline CDR1 and CDR2: SEHNR and FQNEAQ (reference sequence). The CDR3 spans 15 residues. The V segment lost 6 bases and the J segment 1 base; nucleotides outside the gene matches: 7. In DNA, the CDR3 is TGTGCCAGCAGACGGAGCGGGACCGGCACAGATACGCAGTATTTT. Protein: CASRRSGTGTDTQYF.

The chain has TRBV5-4 and TRBJ2-1, with D possibly being TRBD2 (6 bases). V lost 4 bases and J 0 bases, leaving 14 bases between the germline ends. This CDR3 has 16 residues. Germline V lookup: CDR1 SGHNT, CDR2 YYREEE (reference sequence). In DNA, the CDR3 is TGTGCCAGCAGCCTCTTCGGGAGATACTCCTACAATGAGCAGTTCTTC. It is translated as CASSLFGRYSYNEQFF.

The rearrangement uses TRBV5-1 and TRBJ1-2, with D maybe TRBD1 (6 bases). V lost 3 bases, J lost 8 bases, and 17 bases lay in between. Germline CDR1 and CDR2: SGHRS and YFSETQ. This CDR3 contains 14 residues. The CDR3 sequence is CASSSQQGSDGYTF. As DNA, the CDR3 is TGCGCCAGCAGCTCCCAACAGGGTAGTGACGGCTACACCTTC.

This clone was recorded only once. This rearrangement joins TRBV19 to TRBJ2-3; D is unresolved. There are 11 residues in the CDR3. The germline V gene encodes CDR1 LNHDA and CDR2 SQIVND (reference sequence). The V end lost 8 bases, the J end lost 6 bases, and 9 bases lay between the germline ends. CDR3 bases: TGTGCCAGTGGACGTTATGATACGCAGTATTTT. This sequence encodes CASGRYDTQYF.

The gene calls are TRBV7-2 and TRBJ2-3; 9 bases map to TRBD2. CDR1 and CDR2 from the germline V gene are SGHTA and FQGNSA. V lost 3 bases and J lost 4; bases outside the gene matches: 2. The CDR3 spans 14 residues. CDR3 DNA: TGTGCCAGCAGCTTGGGCGGGGGGGCAGATACGCAGTATTTT. Translation: CASSLGGGADTQYF.

CDR3: CASSPDPPSGRRQETQYF. CDR3 DNA: TGCGCCAGCAGCCCCGACCCCCCTAGCGGGAGACGTCAGGAGACCCAGTACTTC. V usage is TRBV5-1 and J usage is TRBJ2-5, with TRBD2 identical over 10 bases. Germline-derived CDR1 and CDR2 are SGHRS and YFSETQ. V dropped 4 bases and J dropped 5; count of bases not matched to a gene: 17. The CDR3 covers 18 residues. Supplemented by reference TRBV5-1 and TRBJ2-5, the full variable domain reads KAGVTQTPRYLIKTRGQQVTLSCSPISGHRSVSWYQQTPGQGLQFLFEYFSETQRNKGNFPGRFSGRQFSNSRSEMNVSTLELGDSALYLCASSPDPPSGRRQETQYFGPGTRLLVL.

The gene calls are TRBV11-3 and TRBJ2-7; 8 positions agree with TRBD1. The CDR3 is 15 amino acids. V was pared by 5 bases and J by 2 bases, with 8 bases of the junction left unmatched. CDR1 and CDR2 (germline): SGHNT, YENEEA. DNA for the CDR3: TGTGCCAGCAGCCACGGCGGGACAGGAGCCTACGAGCAGTACTTC. Translation gives CASSHGGTGAYEQYF.

The chain joins TRBV6-1 to TRBJ2-2, with 15 bases fitting TRBD2. The CDR3 is 19 amino acids. The trim removed 4 bases at V and 1 base at J, leaving 7 bases unmatched. Germline V CDR1 and CDR2: MNHNS, SASEGT. The DNA of the CDR3 is TGTGCCAGCAGTGCCCTTGGACTAGCGGGAGGGGGGAACACCGGGGAGCTGTTTTTT. It specifies CASSALGLAGGGNTGELFF.

The chain recombines TRBV9 with TRBJ1-4; unclear D gene. CDR1 SGDLS and CDR2 YYNGEE come from the germline V gene. The CDR3 is 16 amino acids. The ends were cut back, 3 bases at V and 7 bases at J, with 19 bases in the middle. CDR3 protein: CASSASALPGREKLFF. The CDR3 DNA reads TGTGCCAGCAGCGCCTCTGCACTCCCCGGCCGTGAAAAACTGTTTTTT.

This sequence joins TRBV10-3 and TRBJ1-5, with a tentative D call TRBD1 (5 bases). Germline lookup yields CDR1 ENHRY and CDR2 SYGVKD. The CDR3 consists of 13 residues. V gave up 4 bases and J gave up 5 bases, with 9 bases separating them. The CDR3 loop is CAISAGSHQPQHF. The CDR3 nucleotides read TGTGCCATCAGTGCAGGGTCTCATCAGCCCCAGCATTTT.

This chain uses TRBV7-9 with TRBJ2-3; TRBD2 aligns across 11 bases. This CDR3 comprises 17 residues. V dropped 0 bases and J dropped 5; count of bases not matched to a gene: 7. Germline V CDR1 and CDR2: SEHNR, FQNEAQ (reference sequence). The CDR3 here is CASSLAGSSGRLDTQYF. Written as DNA, the CDR3 is TGTGCCAGCAGCTTAGCAGGATCTAGCGGGAGGCTAGATACGCAGTATTTT.

V and J are TRBV6-6 and TRBJ2-5, with D perhaps TRBD1 (5 bases). The CDR3 runs to 14 residues. With 0 bases removed from V and 3 bases from J, the gap between germline ends came to 8 bases. CDR1 is MNHNY, CDR2 SVGAGI, per germline (reference sequence). The CDR3: CASSYSGREETQYF. The CDR3 DNA follows: TGTGCCAGCAGTTACTCCGGCAGGGAAGAGACCCAGTACTTC.

This clone was picked up a small number of times. The V and J genes are TRBV18 and TRBJ2-3; possible D gene TRBD1, 6 bases. Germline V lookup: CDR1 KGHSH, CDR2 LQKENI. The ends were cut back, 7 bases at V and 6 bases at J, with 8 bases in the middle. This CDR3 contains 11 residues. The CDR3 DNA reads TGTGCCAGCTTACAGGGTGATACGCAGTATTTT. Protein: CASLQGDTQYF.

The V gene is TRBV29-1, the J gene TRBJ2-1; 8 bases fit TRBD1. Per germline, CDR1 SQVTM and CDR2 ANQGSEA. Trimming at V came to 6 bases and at J to 0 bases, leaving 7 bases not matched to a gene. The CDR3 is 15 amino acids. The CDR3 DNA reads TGCAGCGTAACGACAGGGGAGAGCTCCTACAATGAGCAGTTCTTC. This gives the protein CSVTTGESSYNEQFF.

This clone was found a few times. The rearrangement joins TRBV6-2 or TRBV6-3 to TRBJ2-7, with 8 bases matching TRBD2. The V gene end was trimmed by 5 bases and the J gene end by 3 bases; junction bases not matched to a gene: 9. The CDR3 covers 15 residues. Looked up from germline, CDR1 is MNHEY and CDR2 is SVGEGT. The CDR3 DNA is TGTGCCAGCAGTCGAGCGGGGGCCTCGAGCTACGAGCAGTACTTC. It codes for CASSRAGASSYEQYF.

This chain links TRBV5-5 with TRBJ2-7; D assignment may be TRBD1 or TRBD2 (5 bases each). The V gene lost 1 base and the J gene lost 2 bases, with 10 bases spanning the gap. Looked up from germline, CDR1 is SGHKS and CDR2 is YYEKEE (reference sequence). This CDR3 has 14 amino acids. The chain's CDR3 is CASSLRDGTYEQYF. DNA of the CDR3: TGTGCCAGCAGCTTGAGGGACGGAACCTACGAGCAGTACTTC.

This clone is deemed medium-sized. The J gene is TRBJ2-7, the V gene TRBV27; D is unresolved. The CDR3 covers 13 residues. Germline V CDR1 and CDR2: MNHEY, SMNVEV (reference sequence). V lost 3 bases and J 0 bases, leaving 6 bases between the germline ends. In DNA, the CDR3 is TGTGCCAGCAGTTTTTCAAACTCCTACGAGCAGTACTTC. Its translation is CASSFSNSYEQYF.

The chain joins TRBV3-1 (or the pseudogene TRBV3-2) to TRBJ1-2; D might be TRBD1 (5 bases). Trimming cost V 4 bases and J 4 bases, with 19 bases left between them. The V gene's germline CDR1 is LGHDT and CDR2 YNNKEL (reference sequence). CDR3 length: 16 residues. The CDR3 sequence: CASSRFFRGASYGYTF. The CDR3 DNA is TGTGCCAGCAGCCGCTTCTTTCGGGGCGCTAGCTATGGCTACACCTTC.

The genes are TRBV6-5 and TRBJ1-5; TRBD1 aligns across 8 bases. From germline, CDR1 is MNHEY and CDR2 SVGAGI. The CDR3 sequence is 14 residues long. V was pared by 6 bases and J by 6 bases, with 7 bases of the junction left unmatched. The CDR3 DNA reads TGTGCCAGCAGCCGGACAGGGAATCGTCAGCCCCAGCATTTT. Protein sequence: CASSRTGNRQPQHF.

The count of this clone is one. The genes are TRBV5-5 and TRBJ1-1; D is perhaps TRBD1 (6 bases). The CDR3 runs 14 residues. Trimming stripped 0 bases from V and 4 bases from J, with 10 bases between. The germline gives CDR1 SGHKS, CDR2 YYEKEE (reference sequence). CDR3 residues: CASSLGAGATEAFF. CDR3 bases: TGTGCCAGCAGCTTGGGTGCAGGGGCCACTGAAGCTTTCTTT.

The chain combines TRBV6-2 or TRBV6-3 with TRBJ2-5; 8 bases agree with TRBD2. The CDR3 is 15 amino acids. With V trimmed by 4 bases and J by 4 bases, 8 bases remained unmatched. Germline CDR1 is MNHEY and CDR2 is SVGEGT. CDR3 in amino acids: CASSSRGSGVETQYF. The CDR3, as DNA: TGTGCCAGCAGTTCCCGGGGTAGCGGGGTAGAGACCCAGTACTTC.

The V gene is TRBV2, the J gene TRBJ2-3; 9 nucleotides align to TRBD2. J gave up 4 bases and V 6 bases, and 8 bases lay outside the gene matches. CDR1 and CDR2 (germline): SNHLY, FYNNEI. This CDR3 has 15 amino acids. The chain's CDR3 is CASRPLAGVADTQYF. DNA of the CDR3: TGTGCCAGCAGGCCATTAGCGGGAGTGGCAGATACGCAGTATTTT.

This clone was counted a few times. The chain carries TRBV7-9 and TRBJ2-3, with TRBD2 identical over 7 bases. From germline, CDR1 is SEHNR and CDR2 FQNEAQ (reference sequence). J lost 1 base, V lost 1 base, and 2 bases had no gene match. The CDR3 loop spans 15 amino acids. CDR3 region: CASSLELAGTDTQYF. CDR3 in DNA: TGTGCCAGCAGCTTAGAGCTAGCGGGCACAGATACGCAGTATTTT.